This T cell receptor beta chain was sequenced in a study of shared clonotypes between healthy human individuals. TCRdb's copy holds only in-frame clones and misses some; the assay was immunoSEQ multiplex PCR. Here the sample spans some 1 million clones, around 75% being singletons. This clone was counted once. Its target is not known. Unmatched junction bases numbered 8, after V lost 5 bases and J lost 5 bases. Germline V gene lookup returns CDR1 KGHSH and CDR2 LQKENI. This CDR3 is built from 15 residues. The study's findings and limits: Although depth was large, rarefaction showed that sequencing of the sorted subsets was incomplete. The authors expected sequencing depth to affect clonotype sharing among donors. Naive subsets usually exceeded memory subsets in estimated richness.

The source material was memory CD4+ T cells sorted from blood. Subset described: CD45RA-negative fraction. The clonotype was recovered from a man aged 18 to 29 in good health. The chain recombines TRBV18 with TRBJ2-3; 9 nucleotides match TRBD2. Here the CDR3 reads CASSALSGGRDTQYF. The CDR3 DNA reads as TGTGCCAGCTCAGCACTGAGCGGGGGGCGAGATACGCAGTATTTT.